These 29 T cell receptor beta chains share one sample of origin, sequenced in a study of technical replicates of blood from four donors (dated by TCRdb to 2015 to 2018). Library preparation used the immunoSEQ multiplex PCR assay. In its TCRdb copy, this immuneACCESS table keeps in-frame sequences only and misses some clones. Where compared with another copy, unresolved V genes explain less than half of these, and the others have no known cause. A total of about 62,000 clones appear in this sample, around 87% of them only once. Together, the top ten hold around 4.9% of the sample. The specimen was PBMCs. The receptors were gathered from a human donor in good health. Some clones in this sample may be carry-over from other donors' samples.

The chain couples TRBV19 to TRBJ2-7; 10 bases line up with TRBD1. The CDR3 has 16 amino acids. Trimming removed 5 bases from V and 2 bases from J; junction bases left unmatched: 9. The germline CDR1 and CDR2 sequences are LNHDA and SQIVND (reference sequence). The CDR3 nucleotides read TGTGCCAGTAGTCTCTACTCCGGGACAGGGGCCTACGAGCAGTACTTC. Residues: CASSLYSGTGAYEQYF.

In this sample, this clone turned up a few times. The CDR3 here is CASTRTWGDNQPQHF. The CDR3 DNA reads TGCGCCAGCACCCGCACCTGGGGAGACAATCAGCCCCAGCATTTT. The rearrangement joins TRBV4-1 to TRBJ1-5, with D hard to call. Trimming shortened V by 7 bases and J by 3 bases, and 16 bases separated the two germline ends. Germline-derived CDR1 and CDR2 are MGHRA and YSYEKL. The CDR3 totals 15 residues.

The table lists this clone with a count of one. The CDR3 reads CASSQASQAGEQYF. CDR3 nucleotides: TGCGCCAGCAGCCAAGCGTCCCAGGCAGGCGAGCAGTACTTC. This chain joins TRBV4-1 and TRBJ2-7; D gene unclear. The CDR3 sequence is 14 residues long. Germline V lookup: CDR1 MGHRA, CDR2 YSYEKL. V gave up 1 base and J gave up 6 bases, with 13 bases separating them.

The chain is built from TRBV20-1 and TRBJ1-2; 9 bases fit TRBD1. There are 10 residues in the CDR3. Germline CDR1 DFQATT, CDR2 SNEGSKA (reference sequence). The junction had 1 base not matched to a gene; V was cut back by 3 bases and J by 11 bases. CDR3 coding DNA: TGCAGTGCTAGGACAGGGGGGTACACCTTC. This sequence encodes CSARTGGYTF.

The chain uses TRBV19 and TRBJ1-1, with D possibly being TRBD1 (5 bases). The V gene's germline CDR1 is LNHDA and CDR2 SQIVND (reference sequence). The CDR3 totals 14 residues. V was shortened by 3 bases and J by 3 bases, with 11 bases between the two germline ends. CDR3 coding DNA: TGTGCCAGTAGTATTCGGGGGGTCCACACTGAAGCTTTCTTT. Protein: CASSIRGVHTEAFF.

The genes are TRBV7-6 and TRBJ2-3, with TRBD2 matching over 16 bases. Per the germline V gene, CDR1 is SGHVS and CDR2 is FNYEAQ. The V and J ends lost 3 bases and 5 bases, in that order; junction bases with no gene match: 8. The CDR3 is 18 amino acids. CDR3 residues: CASSFSGTSGRALDTQYF. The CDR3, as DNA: TGTGCCAGCAGCTTTTCCGGGACTAGCGGGAGGGCTTTAGATACGCAGTATTTT.

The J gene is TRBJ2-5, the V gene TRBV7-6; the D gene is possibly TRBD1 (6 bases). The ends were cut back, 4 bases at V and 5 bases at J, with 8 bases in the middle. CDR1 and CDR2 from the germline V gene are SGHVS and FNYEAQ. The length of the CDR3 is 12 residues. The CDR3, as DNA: TGTGCCAGCAGCTCGAGGGGGGAGACCCAGTACTTC. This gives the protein CASSSRGETQYF.

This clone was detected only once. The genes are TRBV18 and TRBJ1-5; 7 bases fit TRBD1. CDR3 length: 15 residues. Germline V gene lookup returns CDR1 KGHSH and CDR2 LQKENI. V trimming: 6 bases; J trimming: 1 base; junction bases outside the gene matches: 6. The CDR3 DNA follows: TGTGCCAGCTCTCTAGGACAGGCAAGCAATCAGCCCCAGCATTTT. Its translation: CASSLGQASNQPQHF.

DNA for the CDR3: TGTGCCTGGAATACCCGGACAAGCCGCTACACCTTC. Its translation is CAWNTRTSRYTF. The chain is built from TRBV30 and TRBJ1-2; weak D call: TRBD1 (5 bases). CDR1 GTSNPN and CDR2 SVGIG come from the germline V gene (reference sequence). The CDR3 covers 12 residues. Trimming shortened V by 4 bases and J by 9 bases, and 15 bases separated the two germline ends.

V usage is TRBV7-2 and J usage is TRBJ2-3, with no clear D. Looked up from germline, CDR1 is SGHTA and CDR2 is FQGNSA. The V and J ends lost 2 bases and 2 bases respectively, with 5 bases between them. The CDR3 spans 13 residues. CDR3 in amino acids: CASSLSTTDTQYF. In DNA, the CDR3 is TGTGCCAGCAGCTTAAGCACCACAGATACGCAGTATTTT.

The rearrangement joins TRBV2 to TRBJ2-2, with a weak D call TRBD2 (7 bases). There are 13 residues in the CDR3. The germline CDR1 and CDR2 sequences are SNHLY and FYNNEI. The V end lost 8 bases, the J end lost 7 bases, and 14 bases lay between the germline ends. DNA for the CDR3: TGTGCCAGCGGCCGGGGGGCCATCGGGGAGCTGTTTTTT. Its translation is CASGRGAIGELFF.

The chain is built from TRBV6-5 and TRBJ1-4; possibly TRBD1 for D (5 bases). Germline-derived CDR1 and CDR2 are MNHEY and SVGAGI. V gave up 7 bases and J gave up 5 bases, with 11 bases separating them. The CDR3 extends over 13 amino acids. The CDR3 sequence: CASTDSLNEKLFF. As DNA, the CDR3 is TGTGCCAGCACCGACAGCCTCAATGAAAAACTGTTTTTT.

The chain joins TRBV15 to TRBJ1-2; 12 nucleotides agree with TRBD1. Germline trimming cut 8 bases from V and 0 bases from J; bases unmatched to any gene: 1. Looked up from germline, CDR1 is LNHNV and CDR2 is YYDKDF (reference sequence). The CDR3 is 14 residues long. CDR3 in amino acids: CATGTGGANYGYTF. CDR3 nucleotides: TGTGCCACCGGGACAGGGGGCGCTAACTATGGCTACACCTTC.

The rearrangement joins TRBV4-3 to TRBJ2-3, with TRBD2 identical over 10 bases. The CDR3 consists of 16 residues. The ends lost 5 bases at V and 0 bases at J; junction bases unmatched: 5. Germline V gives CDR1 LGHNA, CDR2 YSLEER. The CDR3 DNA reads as TGCGCCAGCAGCACCCGACTAGCGGGTAGCACAGATACGCAGTATTTT. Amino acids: CASSTRLAGSTDTQYF.

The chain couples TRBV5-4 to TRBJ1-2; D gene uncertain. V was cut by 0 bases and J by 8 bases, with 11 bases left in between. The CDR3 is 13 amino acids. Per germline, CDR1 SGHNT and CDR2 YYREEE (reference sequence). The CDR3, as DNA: TGTGCCAGCAGCTTGGGGCTCCTCGGGGGCTACACCTTC. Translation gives CASSLGLLGGYTF.

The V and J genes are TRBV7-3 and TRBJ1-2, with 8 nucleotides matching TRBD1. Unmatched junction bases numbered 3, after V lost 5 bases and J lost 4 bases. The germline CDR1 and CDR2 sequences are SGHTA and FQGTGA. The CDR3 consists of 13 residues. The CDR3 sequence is CASSPGQGYGYTF. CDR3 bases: TGTGCCAGCAGCCCCGGACAGGGCTATGGCTACACCTTC.

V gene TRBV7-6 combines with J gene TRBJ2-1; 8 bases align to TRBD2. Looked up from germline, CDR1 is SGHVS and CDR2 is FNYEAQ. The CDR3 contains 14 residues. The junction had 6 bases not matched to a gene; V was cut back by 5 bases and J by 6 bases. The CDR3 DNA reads TGTGCCAGCAGCGCCCCCGGGACTAGCAATGAGCAGTTCTTC. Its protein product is CASSAPGTSNEQFF.

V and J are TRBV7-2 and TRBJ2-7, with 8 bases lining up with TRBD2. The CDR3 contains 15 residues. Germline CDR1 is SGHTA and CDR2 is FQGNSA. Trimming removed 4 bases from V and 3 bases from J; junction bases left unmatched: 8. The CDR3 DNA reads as TGTGCCAGCAGCTCCCAGGCACTAGCGGTCTACGAGCAGTACTTC. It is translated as CASSSQALAVYEQYF.

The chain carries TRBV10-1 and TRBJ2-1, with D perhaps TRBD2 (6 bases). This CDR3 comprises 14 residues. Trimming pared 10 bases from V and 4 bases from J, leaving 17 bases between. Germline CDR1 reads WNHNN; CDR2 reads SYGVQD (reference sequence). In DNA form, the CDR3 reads TGCGCCAAGGGACGGGACTCCCAATACAATGAGCAGTTCTTC. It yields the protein CAKGRDSQYNEQFF.

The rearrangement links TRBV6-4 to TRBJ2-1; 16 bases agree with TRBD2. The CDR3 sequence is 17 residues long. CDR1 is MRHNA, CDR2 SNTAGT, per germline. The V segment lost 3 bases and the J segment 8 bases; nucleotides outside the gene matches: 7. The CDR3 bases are TGTGCCAGCAGTGAAAGAGGGACTAGCGGGGGGGCTGATGAGCAGTTCTTC. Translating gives CASSERGTSGGADEQFF.

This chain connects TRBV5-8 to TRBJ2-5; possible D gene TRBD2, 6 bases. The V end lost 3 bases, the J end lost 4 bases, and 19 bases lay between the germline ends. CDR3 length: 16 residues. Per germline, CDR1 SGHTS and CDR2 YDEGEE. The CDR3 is CASSYGRRAEGETQYF. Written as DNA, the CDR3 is TGTGCCAGCAGCTACGGGAGACGAGCGGAGGGAGAGACCCAGTACTTC.

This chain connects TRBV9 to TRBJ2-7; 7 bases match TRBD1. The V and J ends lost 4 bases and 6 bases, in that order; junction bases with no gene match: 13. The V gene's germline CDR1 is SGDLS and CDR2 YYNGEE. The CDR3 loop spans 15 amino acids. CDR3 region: CASSPTGTAVFEQYF. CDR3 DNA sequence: TGTGCCAGCAGCCCCACCGGGACAGCGGTTTTCGAGCAGTACTTC.

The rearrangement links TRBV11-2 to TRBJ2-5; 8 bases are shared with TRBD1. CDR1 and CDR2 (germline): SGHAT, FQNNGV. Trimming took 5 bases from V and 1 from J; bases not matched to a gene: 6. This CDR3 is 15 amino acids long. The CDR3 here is CASSKNGQGQETQYF. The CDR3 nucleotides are TGTGCCAGCAGCAAGAATGGACAGGGCCAAGAGACCCAGTACTTC. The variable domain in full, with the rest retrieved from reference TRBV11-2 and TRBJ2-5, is EAGVAQSPRYKIIEKRQSVAFWCNPISGHATLYWYQQILGQGPKLLIQFQNNGVVDDSQLPKDRFSAERLKGVDSTLKIQPAKLEDSAVYLCASSKNGQGQETQYFGPGTRLLVL.

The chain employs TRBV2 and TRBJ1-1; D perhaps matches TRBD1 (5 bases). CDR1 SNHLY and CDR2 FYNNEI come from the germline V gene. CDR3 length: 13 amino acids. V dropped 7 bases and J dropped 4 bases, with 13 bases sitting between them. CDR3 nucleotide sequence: TGTGCCAGCAACCCTCGGGGGGTCACTGAAGCTTTCTTT. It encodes CASNPRGVTEAFF.

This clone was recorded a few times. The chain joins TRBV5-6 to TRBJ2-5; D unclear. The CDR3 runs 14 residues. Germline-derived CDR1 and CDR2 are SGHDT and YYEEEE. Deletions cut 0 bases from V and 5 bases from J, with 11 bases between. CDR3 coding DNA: TGTGCCAGCAGCTTGGTTACAGCTACGGAGACCCAGTACTTC. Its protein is CASSLVTATETQYF.

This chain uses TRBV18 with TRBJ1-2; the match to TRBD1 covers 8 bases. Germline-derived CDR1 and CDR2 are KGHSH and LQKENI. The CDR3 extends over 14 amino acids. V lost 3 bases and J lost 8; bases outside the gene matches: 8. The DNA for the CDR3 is TGTGCCAGCTCACCGTCTCAGGGGGCGGAAGGCTACACCTTC. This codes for CASSPSQGAEGYTF.

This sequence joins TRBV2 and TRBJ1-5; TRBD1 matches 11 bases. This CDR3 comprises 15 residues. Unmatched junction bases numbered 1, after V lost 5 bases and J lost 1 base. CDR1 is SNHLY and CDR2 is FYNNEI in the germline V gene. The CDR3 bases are TGTGCCAGCAGTTGGGACAGGGGGAGCAATCAGCCCCAGCATTTT. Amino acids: CASSWDRGSNQPQHF.

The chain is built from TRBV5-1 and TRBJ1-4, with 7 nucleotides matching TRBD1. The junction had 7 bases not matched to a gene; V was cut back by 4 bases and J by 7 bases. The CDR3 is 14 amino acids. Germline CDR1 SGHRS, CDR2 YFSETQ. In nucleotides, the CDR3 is TGCGCCAGCAGCCTCGGACAGGCGGCTGAAAAACTGTTTTTT. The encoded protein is CASSLGQAAEKLFF.

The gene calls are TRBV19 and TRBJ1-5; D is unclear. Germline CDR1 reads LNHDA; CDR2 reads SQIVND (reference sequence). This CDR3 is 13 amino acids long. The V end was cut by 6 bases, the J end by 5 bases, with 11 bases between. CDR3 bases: TGTGCCAGTAGCCCGAAACACCATCAGCCCCAGCATTTT. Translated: CASSPKHHQPQHF.